Listed here is a single T cell receptor beta chain. Original methodology: Nucleated cell counts were estimated from reference gene primer amplification. Generated by immunoSEQ multiplex PCR, the TCRdb table keeps only in-frame clones and is missing some. V, J and clone size are taken as reported in that table, and D and trimming were inferred from the DNA itself. Here the sample spans around 250,000 clones, more than 85% being singletons. The data were taken from a study of blood T cell repertoires in COVID-19. On the study more broadly: The United States, Italy and Spain were the sources of the acute and convalescent COVID-19 samples.

The CDR3 runs to 13 residues. CDR1 is SGHRS, CDR2 YFSETQ, per germline. Trimming removed 10 bases from V and 0 bases from J, with 13 bases in between. The TCR comes from a woman aged 65 to 85 with active or convalescent COVID-19. The material sequenced was peripheral blood. V is TRBV5-1 and J is TRBJ1-2, with D possibly being TRBD1 (5 bases). The CDR3 bases are TGCGCCCCCAGGGTCCGGACTAACTATGGCTACACCTTC. It is translated as CAPRVRTNYGYTF. Filled out from reference TRBV5-1 and TRBJ1-2, the complete variable domain reads KAGVTQTPRYLIKTRGQQVTLSCSPISGHRSVSWYQQTPGQGLQFLFEYFSETQRNKGNFPGRFSGRQFSNSRSEMNVSTLELGDSALYLCAPRVRTNYGYTFGSGTRLTVV.